This T cell receptor (beta chain) derives from a study of low-dose radiotherapy and immunotherapy resistance in tumors. Study in general: Cohort 2 received 1 Gy per fraction every two weeks, totaling 13 Gy over 26 weeks.

The therapy administered to donors comprised nivolumab, ipilimumab, aspirin, low-dose cyclophosphamide and low-dose radiotherapy. TRAV- and TRBV-specific primers, spanning alpha and beta chains, primed first-strand cDNA. A roughly 21-cycle PCR with a constant-region primer and V-primer adapter amplified TCRs. TCRdb re-called the reads with MiXCR, one entry per CDR3 protein. Found here are thousands of distinct CDR3 sequences, around 53% of them singletons; the top ten hold 12%. Looked up from germline, CDR1 is SGHRS and CDR2 is YFSETQ. CDR3 length: 16 amino acids. V gave up 0 bases and J gave up 2 bases, with 14 bases separating them. Within the sample, this clonotype is large (0.1 to 1%).

The chain uses TRBV5-1 and TRBJ1-1, with D unresolved. The receptor's source is a human donor with advanced metastatic prostate, ovarian, gallbladder or colorectal cancer (not recorded which). This table probably holds off-target reads from a library built for another chain. CDR3 sequence reads: CASSLAALRANTEAFF. The CDR3 bases are TGCGCCAGCAGCTTGGCGGCCCTTCGCGCTAACACTGAAGCTTTCTTT.